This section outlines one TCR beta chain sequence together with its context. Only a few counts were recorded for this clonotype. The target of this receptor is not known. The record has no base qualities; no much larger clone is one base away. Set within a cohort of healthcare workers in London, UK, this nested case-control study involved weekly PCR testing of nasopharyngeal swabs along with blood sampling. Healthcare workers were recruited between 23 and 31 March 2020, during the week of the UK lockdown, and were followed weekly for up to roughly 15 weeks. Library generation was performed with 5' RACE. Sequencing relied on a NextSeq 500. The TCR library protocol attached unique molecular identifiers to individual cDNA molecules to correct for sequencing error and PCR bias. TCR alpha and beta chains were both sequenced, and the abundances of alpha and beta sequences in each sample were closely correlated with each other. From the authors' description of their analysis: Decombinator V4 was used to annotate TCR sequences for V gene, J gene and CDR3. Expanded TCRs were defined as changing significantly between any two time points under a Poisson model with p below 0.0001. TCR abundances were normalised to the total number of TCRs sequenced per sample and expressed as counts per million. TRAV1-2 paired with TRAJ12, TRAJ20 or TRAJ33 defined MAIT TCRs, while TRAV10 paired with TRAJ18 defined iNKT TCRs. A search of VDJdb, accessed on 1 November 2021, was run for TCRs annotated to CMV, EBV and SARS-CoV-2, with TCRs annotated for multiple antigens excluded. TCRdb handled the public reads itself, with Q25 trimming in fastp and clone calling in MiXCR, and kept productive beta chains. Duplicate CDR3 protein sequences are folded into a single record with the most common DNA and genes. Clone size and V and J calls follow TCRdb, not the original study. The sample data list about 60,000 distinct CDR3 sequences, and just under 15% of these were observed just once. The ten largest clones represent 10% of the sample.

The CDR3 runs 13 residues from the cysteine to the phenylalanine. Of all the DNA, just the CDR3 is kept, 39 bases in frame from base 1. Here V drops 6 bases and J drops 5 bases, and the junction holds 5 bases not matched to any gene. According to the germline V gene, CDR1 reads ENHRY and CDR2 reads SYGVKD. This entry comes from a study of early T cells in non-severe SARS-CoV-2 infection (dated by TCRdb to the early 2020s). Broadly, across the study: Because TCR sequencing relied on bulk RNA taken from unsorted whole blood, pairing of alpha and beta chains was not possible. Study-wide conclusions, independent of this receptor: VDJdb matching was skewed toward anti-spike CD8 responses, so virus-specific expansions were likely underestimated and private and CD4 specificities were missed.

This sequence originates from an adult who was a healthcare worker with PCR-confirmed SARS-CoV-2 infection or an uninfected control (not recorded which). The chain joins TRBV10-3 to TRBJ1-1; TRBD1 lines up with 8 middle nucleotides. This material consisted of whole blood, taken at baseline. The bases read TGTGCCATCAGGGGTAGGGACAGGACTGAAGCTTTCTTT. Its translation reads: CAIRGRDRTEAFF.